The clone carrying this T cell receptor beta chain was found many times. Its antigen is undetermined. The CDR3 loop spans 15 amino acids. The V gene end was trimmed by 3 bases and the J gene end by 0 bases; junction bases not matched to a gene: 3. In germline, CDR1 is MDHEN, CDR2 SYDVKM. The PBMCs had their origin in 8.5 to 10 ml of fresh peripheral blood. This sample is part of a study of T cells in Graves' hyperthyroidism and ophthalmopathy. The study's findings and limits: Model-based prediction identified ophthalmopathy a median around 6.7 months prior to its onset.

The CDR3 regions of TCR beta were amplified from RNA transcripts. Initially, a first-round RT-PCR of the TCR CDR3 employed the HTBI primer set. TCRdb passed the multiplex PCR reads through MiXCR, listing each CDR3 protein once. The sample shows hundreds of thousands of distinct CDR3 sequences, 15% to 20% of them seen only once. The material sequenced was blood. The sequence was collected from a woman between 25 and 40 years old with Graves' hyperthyroidism. This chain links TRBV28 with TRBJ2-7, with TRBD2 identical over 9 bases. In DNA, the CDR3 is TGTGCCAGCAGTTTGGGCGGGAGGGCCTCCTACGAGCAGTACTTC. Translating it yields CASSLGGRASYEQYF.